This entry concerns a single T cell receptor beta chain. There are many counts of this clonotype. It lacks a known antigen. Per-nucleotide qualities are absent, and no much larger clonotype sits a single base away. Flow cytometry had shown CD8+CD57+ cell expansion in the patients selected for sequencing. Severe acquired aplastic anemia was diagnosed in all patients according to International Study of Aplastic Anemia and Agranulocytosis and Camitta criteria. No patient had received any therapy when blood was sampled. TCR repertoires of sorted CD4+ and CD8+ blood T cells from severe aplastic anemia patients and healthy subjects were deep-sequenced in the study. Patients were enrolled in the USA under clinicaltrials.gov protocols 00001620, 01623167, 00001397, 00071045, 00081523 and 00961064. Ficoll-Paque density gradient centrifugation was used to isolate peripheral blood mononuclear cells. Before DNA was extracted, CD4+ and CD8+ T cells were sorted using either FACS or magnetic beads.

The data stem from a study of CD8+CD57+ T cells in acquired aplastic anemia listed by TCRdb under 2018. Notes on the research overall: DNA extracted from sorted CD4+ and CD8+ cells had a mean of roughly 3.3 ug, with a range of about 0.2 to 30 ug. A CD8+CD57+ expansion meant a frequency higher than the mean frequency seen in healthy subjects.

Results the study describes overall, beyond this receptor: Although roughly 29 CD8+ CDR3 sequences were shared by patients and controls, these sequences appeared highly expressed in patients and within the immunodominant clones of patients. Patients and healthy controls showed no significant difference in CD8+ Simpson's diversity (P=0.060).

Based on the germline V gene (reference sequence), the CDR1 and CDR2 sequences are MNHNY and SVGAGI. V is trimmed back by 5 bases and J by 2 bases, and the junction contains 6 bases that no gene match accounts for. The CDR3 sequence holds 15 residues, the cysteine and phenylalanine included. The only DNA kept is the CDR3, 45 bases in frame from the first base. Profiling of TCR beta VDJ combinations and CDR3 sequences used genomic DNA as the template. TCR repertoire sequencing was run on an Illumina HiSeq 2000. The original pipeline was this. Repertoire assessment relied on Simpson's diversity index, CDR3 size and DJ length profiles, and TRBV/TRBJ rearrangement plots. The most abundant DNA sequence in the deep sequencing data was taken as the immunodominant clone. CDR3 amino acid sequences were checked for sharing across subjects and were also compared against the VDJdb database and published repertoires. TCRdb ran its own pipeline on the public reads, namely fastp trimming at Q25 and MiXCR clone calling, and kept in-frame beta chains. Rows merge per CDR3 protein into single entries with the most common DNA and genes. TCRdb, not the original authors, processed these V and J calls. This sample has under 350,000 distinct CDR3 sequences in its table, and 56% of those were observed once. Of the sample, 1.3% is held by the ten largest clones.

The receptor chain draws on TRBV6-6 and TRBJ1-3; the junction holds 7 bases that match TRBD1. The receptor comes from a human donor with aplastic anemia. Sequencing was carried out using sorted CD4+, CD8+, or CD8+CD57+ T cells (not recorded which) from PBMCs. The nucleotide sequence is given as TGTGCCAGCAGTCGACAGGGCGTAGCTGGAAACACCATATATTTT. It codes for CASSRQGVAGNTIYF.